This TCR beta chain derives from a study of blood T cell repertoires in COVID-19. Germline CDR1 reads MNHEY; CDR2 reads SVGAGI. The V end lost 6 bases, the J end lost 7 bases, and 10 bases lay between the germline ends. The CDR3 loop spans 13 amino acids. Categorization into cohorts depended on clinical history that participants reported. Sequenced by immunoSEQ multiplex PCR; TCRdb stores in-frame clones only, minus some. The table records around 300,000 clones, roughly nine tenths of them present only once. The TCR sequence derives from a woman aged 40 to 50 who had recovered from COVID-19. The rearrangement uses TRBV6-5 and TRBJ1-6; D may be TRBD1 (6 bases). Input material: PBMCs or T cells enriched from blood (not recorded which). CDR3 amino acids: CASSGQSNSPLHF. DNA of the CDR3: TGTGCCAGCAGCGGACAGTCGAATTCACCCCTCCACTTT.